The rows below give T cell receptor beta chains drawn from one sample of a study of human T cells and chemical hapten exposure. TCRdb independently ran MiXCR on the RACE reads; one entry per CDR3 protein. The profile shows some 90,000 distinct CDR3 sequences, approximately 10% of them singletons. The sequences come from whole blood, collected in connection with sensitization to the hapten diphenylcyclopropenone (DPC). These TCRs come from a woman in her 30s with alopecia areata. Some clones in this sample may be carry-over from other donors' samples. The CDR3 runs from the conserved cysteine through the conserved F or W. The D gene is left open where the match is weak. Not all rows give a size; the values are once, few, many and, for expanded clones, a class.

v_gene	abundance	j_gene	d_gene	CDR3nt	CDR3aa
TRBV12-3/TRBV12-4	NA	TRBJ2-3	NA	TGTGCCAGCAGTTTTACCCCTTGGGGGGGGGGCCACCACTACACAGATACGCAGTATTTT	CASSFTPWGGGHHYTDTQYF
TRBV20-1	NA	TRBJ2-4	NA	TGCAGTGTCGAGGACAGAGCCAAAAACATTCAGTACTTC	CSVEDRAKNIQYF
TRBV9	few	TRBJ2-3	NA	TGTGCCAGCAGCCCCAGCGATACGCAGTATTTT	CASSPSDTQYF
TRBV18	NA	TRBJ1-5	NA	TGTGCCAGCTCACCAGGGGGGAATCAGCCCCAGCATTTT	CASSPGGNQPQHF
TRBV2	many	TRBJ2-5	TRBD2	TGTGCCAGCGGGATAGCGGGGGAACAAGAGACCCAGTACTTC	CASGIAGEQETQYF
TRBV5-1	NA	TRBJ1-1	NA	TGCGCCAGCAGATTCTCCAGGGCGAACACTGAAGCTTTCTTT	CASRFSRANTEAFF
TRBV28	few	TRBJ2-7	NA	TGTGCCAGCAGGGGGGAGGCGATTTACGAGCAGTACTTC	CASRGEAIYEQYF
TRBV3-1	NA	TRBJ2-1	NA	TGTGCCAGCAGCCAAGTAGCGCCAGCCGATGAGCAGTTCTTC	CASSQVAPADEQFF
TRBV28	NA	TRBJ1-1	NA	TGTGCCAGCAGCCCCGACCCGGGACGGTGGGAATGGGGAAGCACTGAAGCTTTCTTT	CASSPDPGRWEWGSTEAFF
TRBV12-3/TRBV12-4	few	TRBJ1-5	NA	TGTGCCAGCACCTCATCGGGAGGGTTGGAGCCCCAGCATTTT	CASTSSGGLEPQHF
TRBV4-1	NA	TRBJ1-5	TRBD1	TGCGCCAGCAGCCGCGGGGACAGGCTAAATCAGCCCCAGCATTTT	CASSRGDRLNQPQHF
TRBV4-1	many	TRBJ1-3	NA	TGCGCCAGCAGCCTTACACCGGGCAACACCATATATTTT	CASSLTPGNTIYF
TRBV5-6	many	TRBJ2-1	TRBD2	TGTGCCAGCAGCTTGTTAGTAGCGGGCTACAATGAGCAGTTCTTC	CASSLLVAGYNEQFF
TRBV28	many	TRBJ2-2	NA	TGTGCCAGCACCGAGACACCAAACACCGGGGAGCTGTTTTTT	CASTETPNTGELFF
TRBV30	few	TRBJ1-5	NA	TGTGCCTGGAGTGGAGGGAATAGCAATCAGCCCCAGCATTTT	CAWSGGNSNQPQHF
TRBV28	NA	TRBJ2-6	NA	TGTGCCAGCAGGCTACAGAGCTCTGGGGCCAACGTCCTGACTTTC	CASRLQSSGANVLTF
TRBV19	many	TRBJ2-7	NA	TGTGCCAGTAGTATATTGGGCGGAGGCTACGAGCAGTACTTC	CASSILGGGYEQYF
TRBV9	few	TRBJ1-5	NA	TGTGCCAGCAGCGTAGTAGTAGCGGGTTCCCAGGGTAGCAATCAGCCCCAGCATTTT	CASSVVVAGSQGSNQPQHF
TRBV6-6	few	TRBJ2-2	NA	TGTGCCAGTGAACAGGAAACCGGGGAGCTGTTTTTT	CASEQETGELFF
TRBV3-1	few	TRBJ2-1	NA	TGTGCCAGCAGCCAAGGCCCGAGCTCCTACAATGAGCAGTTCTTC	CASSQGPSSYNEQFF